These T cell receptor beta chains were read from a single sample in a study of control samples from healthy donors and cancer patients. The method was immunoSEQ multiplex PCR; TCRdb's version includes in-frame clones alone and lacks a portion of them. Among around 170,000 clones, around 94% were seen once, and the ten largest hold 1.2% to 1.5%. Material: blood. The receptors stem from a man aged 25-45 years in good health. Each CDR3 is given with its conserved first and last residue. The D gene is left open where the match is weak. The listing skips clone size in some rows; elsewhere it reads once, few, many or a size class.

v_call	j_call	d_call	clone_size	cdr3_aa	cdr3_nt
TRBV7-9	TRBJ2-1	.	.	CASSLSYEQFF	TGTGCCAGCAGCTTAAGTTATGAGCAGTTCTTC
TRBV4-1	TRBJ2-2	TRBD2	.	CASSQGSGVGELFF	TGCGCCAGCAGCCAAGGTAGCGGGGTCGGGGAGCTGTTTTTT
TRBV7-2	TRBJ1-3	.	.	CASSLSSGNTIYF	TGTGCCAGCAGCTTGTCCTCTGGAAACACCATATATTTT
TRBV19	TRBJ1-1	.	.	CASAALRDSNTEAFF	TGTGCCAGCGCGGCACTCAGGGACTCGAACACTGAAGCTTTCTTT
TRBV9	TRBJ1-3	TRBD1	.	CASSARQGSGNTIYF	TGTGCCAGCAGCGCCAGACAGGGCTCTGGAAACACCATATATTTT
TRBV3-1/TRBV3-2	TRBJ1-5	TRBD1	.	CASSPTSDRSGAQHF	TGTGCCAGCAGCCCGACCTCGGACAGGTCTGGGGCCCAGCATTTT
TRBV2	TRBJ2-1	TRBD2	.	CASSPESSGGSNEQFF	TGTGCCAGCTCCCCAGAATCTAGCGGGGGGAGCAATGAGCAGTTCTTC
TRBV3-1/TRBV3-2	TRBJ2-3	.	.	CASSRGGSPRRDTQYF	TGTGCCAGCAGCCGCGGAGGATCGCCCCGGAGAGATACGCAGTATTTT
TRBV5-4	TRBJ2-1	.	.	CASSNRTLGEQFF	TGTGCCAGCAGCAACCGGACCCTGGGTGAGCAGTTCTTC
TRBV12-3/TRBV12-4	TRBJ1-1	.	.	CASSFQENTEAFF	TGTGCCAGCAGTTTTCAGGAGAACACTGAAGCTTTCTTT
TRBV10-3	TRBJ2-1	.	.	CAISDTRGGDEQFF	TGTGCCATCAGTGATACGAGGGGGGGGGATGAGCAGTTCTTC
TRBV5-4	TRBJ2-5	.	.	CASSWPLGLQETQYF	TGTGCCAGCAGCTGGCCTCTAGGGTTGCAAGAGACCCAGTACTTC
TRBV21-1	TRBJ1-5	.	.	CASSRGGNSNQPQHF	TGTGCCAGCAGTCGGGGGGGTAATAGCAATCAGCCCCAGCATTTT
TRBV7-2	TRBJ1-4	.	.	CASSSLSRGQKLFF	TGTGCCAGCAGCTCCTTATCCAGGGGCCAAAAACTGTTTTTT
TRBV19	TRBJ1-5	.	.	CASSILTAGQPQHF	TGTGCCAGTAGTATTTTGACAGCTGGTCAGCCCCAGCATTTT
TRBV5-1	TRBJ2-7	.	.	CASSFSSYEQYF	TGCGCCAGCAGCTTCAGCTCCTACGAGCAGTACTTC
TRBV28	TRBJ2-7	.	.	CASSWSDDGYEQYF	TGTGCCAGCAGTTGGTCGGACGACGGCTACGAGCAGTACTTC
TRBV4-3	TRBJ2-2	.	.	CASSQGAGQGELFF	TGCGCCAGCAGCCAAGGGGCAGGGCAAGGGGAGCTGTTTTTT
TRBV7-8	TRBJ2-3	.	.	CASSLEPSGTDTQYF	TGTGCCAGCAGCTTAGAACCTAGCGGCACAGATACGCAGTATTTT
TRBV12-3/TRBV12-4	TRBJ2-1	.	.	CASGGGRNEQFF	TGTGCCAGCGGGGGGGGGCGGAATGAGCAGTTCTTC
TRBV19	TRBJ1-5	.	.	CASSRRRGNQPQHF	TGTGCCAGTAGCCGGAGGAGGGGCAATCAGCCCCAGCATTTT
TRBV10-3	TRBJ1-4	.	.	CAISEPGAGNEKLFF	TGTGCCATCAGTGAGCCCGGGGCCGGTAATGAAAAACTGTTTTTT
TRBV30	TRBJ1-1	.	.	CAWSLQPGTEAFF	TGTGCCTGGAGTCTCCAACCCGGAACTGAAGCTTTCTTT
TRBV5-1	TRBJ1-3	.	.	CASSSTGNSGNTIYF	TGCGCCAGCAGCTCCACAGGGAACTCTGGAAACACCATATATTTT
TRBV7-9	TRBJ1-1	.	once	CASSLAPQGGTEAFF	TGTGCCAGCAGCTTAGCTCCACAGGGTGGCACTGAAGCTTTCTTT
TRBV28	TRBJ1-2	.	.	CASSPTGAQLYGYTF	TGTGCCAGCAGTCCGACGGGGGCGCAGTTGTATGGCTACACCTTC
TRBV5-4	TRBJ2-4	TRBD2	.	CASSFGRGGRLDIQYF	TGTGCCAGCAGCTTCGGGCGGGGGGGTCGTTTGGACATTCAGTACTTC
TRBV10-2	TRBJ1-2	.	.	CASSDRNGYTF	TGCGCCAGCAGTGATCGGAATGGCTACACCTTC
TRBV11-2	TRBJ1-1	.	.	CASSLAGKNTEAFF	TGTGCCAGCAGCTTAGCCGGCAAGAACACTGAAGCTTTCTTT
TRBV3-1/TRBV3-2	TRBJ2-5	TRBD2	once	CASSFLPTSGEETQYF	TGTGCCAGCAGCTTTCTCCCGACTAGCGGGGAAGAGACCCAGTACTTC
TRBV4-1	TRBJ2-3	.	.	CASSQVGAGDTQYF	TGCGCCAGCAGCCAGGTCGGAGCCGGGGATACGCAGTATTTT
TRBV7-8	TRBJ2-5	TRBD1	.	CASSSQGAVTQYF	TGTGCCAGCAGCTCACAGGGGGCTGTGACCCAGTACTTC
TRBV18	TRBJ2-1	TRBD1	once	CASSPPRGQGPYNEQFF	TGTGCCAGCTCACCACCCAGGGGACAGGGCCCCTACAATGAGCAGTTCTTC
TRBV6-5	TRBJ2-1	TRBD2	once	CASSYSRLAGSHEQFF	TGTGCCAGCAGTTACTCGAGACTAGCGGGATCCCATGAGCAGTTCTTC
TRBV19	TRBJ1-1	.	.	CASSPTTVNTEAFF	TGTGCCAGTAGTCCTACCACTGTGAACACTGAAGCTTTCTTT
TRBV30	TRBJ1-1	TRBD1	.	CAWRADRDAEAFF	TGTGCCTGGAGGGCCGACAGGGATGCTGAAGCTTTCTTT
TRBV24-1	TRBJ1-1	TRBD1	.	CATSGRTGVFGGAFF	TGTGCCACCAGTGGCCGTACAGGGGTCTTTGGTGGAGCTTTCTTT
TRBV10-3	TRBJ1-6	TRBD1	.	CAISGTGTGDSPLHF	TGTGCCATCAGTGGGACCGGGACAGGGGATTCACCCCTCCACTTT
TRBV11-2	TRBJ1-1	TRBD1	.	CASSLGSGGLRNTEAFF	TGTGCCAGCAGCTTAGGTTCAGGGGGTCTTAGGAACACTGAAGCTTTCTTT
TRBV5-1	TRBJ2-7	.	.	CASSRAEGSYEQYF	TGCGCCAGCAGCCGAGCGGAGGGTTCCTACGAGCAGTACTTC
TRBV5-1	TRBJ2-3	TRBD2	.	CASSFNSGSTDTQYF	TGCGCCAGCAGCTTCAATAGCGGGAGTACAGATACGCAGTATTTT
TRBV9	TRBJ2-7	TRBD1	.	CASSVGGDRGVDEQYF	TGTGCCAGCAGCGTAGGGGGGGACAGGGGGGTCGACGAGCAGTACTTC